This T cell receptor beta chain was sequenced during a study of identical twins. Germline CDR1 reads SGHRS; CDR2 reads YFSETQ. This CDR3 has 16 amino acids. The ends were cut back, 0 bases at V and 0 bases at J, with 11 bases in the middle. Via MiXCR, TCRdb re-called the 5' RACE reads, giving one row per CDR3 protein. This table has about 240,000 distinct CDR3 sequences, approximately 10% appearing once. The rearrangement links TRBV5-1 to TRBJ2-3; D uncertain. This clonotype was sampled from a man aged 45-65 years in good health. Sequenced sample: memory T cells sorted from blood. In DNA, the CDR3 is TGCGCCAGCAGCTTGGGGGCAGCGCACAGCACAGATACGCAGTATTTT. Residues: CASSLGAAHSTDTQYF.